The 27 T cell receptor beta chains below all came from one sample that was sequenced in a study of blood T cell repertoires in COVID-19. Clones were sequenced by immunoSEQ multiplex PCR, and TCRdb holds only the in-frame ones, with some missing. Here the sample spans hundreds of thousands of clones, around 91% being singletons. The sample taken for sequencing was peripheral blood. These TCRs come from a woman in her sixties with acute or convalescent COVID-19.

The CDR3 DNA is TGTGCCAGCAGCTTAGGCGGGAGAGCGCTAGCCAAAAACATTCAGTACTTC. This translates into CASSLGGRALAKNIQYF. The chain combines TRBV7-8 with TRBJ2-4; TRBD2 matches 7 bases. This CDR3 contains 17 residues. The germline CDR1 and CDR2 sequences are SGHVS and FQNEAQ. Trimming at V came to 1 base and at J to 0 bases, leaving 6 bases not matched to a gene.

The chain couples TRBV5-1 to TRBJ2-6; 7 nucleotides align to TRBD1. Germline CDR1 and CDR2: SGHRS and YFSETQ. Germline trimming cut 0 bases from V and 0 bases from J; bases unmatched to any gene: 9. The CDR3 consists of 19 residues. CDR3 loop: CASSLETGPPYSGANVLTF. The CDR3 DNA follows: TGCGCCAGCAGCTTGGAGACAGGGCCCCCCTACTCTGGGGCCAACGTCCTGACTTTC.

The V call is TRBV27, the J call TRBJ2-4; D unclear. Trimming removed 2 bases from V and 8 bases from J, with 10 bases in between. The CDR3 runs to 13 residues. Germline V gives CDR1 MNHEY, CDR2 SMNVEV (reference sequence). CDR3 protein: CASSLTGWDIQYF. The CDR3 region has the DNA TGTGCCAGCAGTTTAACGGGTTGGGACATTCAGTACTTC.

The chain employs TRBV5-6 and TRBJ1-5; 7 positions agree with TRBD1. Germline V gives CDR1 SGHDT, CDR2 YYEEEE. The CDR3 spans 16 residues. J lost 1 base, V lost 3 bases, and 7 bases had no gene match. CDR3 in amino acids: CASSSSRGASNQPQHF. CDR3 DNA sequence: TGTGCCAGCAGCTCTTCCAGGGGGGCGAGCAATCAGCCCCAGCATTTT.

The chain's CDR3 is CASRFFPDRDRGLRETQYF. DNA for the CDR3: TGTGCAAGTCGCTTCTTCCCTGACCGGGACAGGGGGCTTCGAGAGACCCAGTACTTC. This rearrangement joins TRBV12-2 to TRBJ2-5; the D call of TRBD1 is as the table states it, not checked on the DNA. TRBV12-2 is a pseudogene. The CDR3 runs to 19 residues.

This clone is a singleton in its sample. The V call is TRBV3-1 (or the pseudogene TRBV3-2), the J call TRBJ2-2; tentatively, D is TRBD1 (5 bases). Trimming took off 1 base at V and 4 bases at J, with 7 bases between the two ends. Germline V lookup: CDR1 LGHDT, CDR2 YNNKEL (reference sequence). CDR3 length: 14 amino acids. The CDR3 DNA reads as TGTGCCAGCAGCCAAGGGGGCCCCACCGGGGAGCTGTTTTTT. Translating it yields CASSQGGPTGELFF.

The V gene is TRBV7-2, the J gene TRBJ2-2, with D perhaps matching TRBD1 (6 bases). This CDR3 contains 16 residues. Germline V gene data show CDR1 as SGHTA and CDR2 as FQGNSA. Trimming removed 4 bases from V and 0 bases from J, with 12 bases in between. CDR3: CASSSRRDTNTGELFF. The CDR3 DNA follows: TGTGCCAGCAGCTCCCGACGGGACACGAACACCGGGGAGCTGTTTTTT.

This sequence joins TRBV3-1 (or the pseudogene TRBV3-2) and TRBJ1-2; 10 bases map to TRBD1. Trimming at V came to 3 bases and at J to 4 bases, leaving 8 bases not matched to a gene. CDR1 is LGHDT, CDR2 YNNKEL, per germline (reference sequence). The CDR3 length is 16 residues. This chain's CDR3 is CASSQADRGRLYGYTF. CDR3 sequence (DNA): TGTGCCAGCAGCCAGGCAGACAGGGGGCGCCTCTATGGCTACACCTTC.

The chain links TRBV6-5 to TRBJ2-7, with D tentatively TRBD2 (6 bases). Germline-derived CDR1 and CDR2 are MNHEY and SVGAGI. The ends were cut back, 4 bases at V and 1 base at J, with 14 bases in the middle. The CDR3 is made up of 15 amino acids. For the CDR3, the DNA is TGTGCCAGCAGTTCCCTCGCGGCGGGGTCCTACGAGCAGTACTTC. It codes for CASSSLAAGSYEQYF.

The chain carries TRBV27 and TRBJ2-6, with D possibly TRBD1 on 7 matching bases. V lost 5 bases and J 0 bases, leaving 17 bases between the germline ends. This CDR3 is 18 amino acids long. The germline gives CDR1 MNHEY, CDR2 SMNVEV (reference sequence). The CDR3: CASSTPGGKHSGANVLTF. The CDR3, as DNA: TGTGCCAGCAGTACCCCAGGGGGGAAACACTCTGGGGCCAACGTCCTGACTTTC.

The chain combines TRBV7-9 with TRBJ1-5; TRBD1 is a possible D gene (5 bases). Trimming cost V 10 bases and J 3 bases, with 13 bases left between them. Germline V gives CDR1 SEHNR, CDR2 FQNEAQ (reference sequence). This CDR3 has 13 amino acids. In nucleotides, the CDR3 is TGTGCCACCTCCGCGGGGGACAATCAGCCCCAGCATTTT. It yields the protein CATSAGDNQPQHF.

This clone was recorded only once. This chain links TRBV18 with TRBJ1-5; 8 bases match TRBD1. This CDR3 spans 15 amino acids. CDR1 is KGHSH and CDR2 is LQKENI in the germline V gene. Trimming removed 5 bases from V and 4 bases from J; junction bases left unmatched: 7. In DNA, the CDR3 is TGTGCCAGCTCAACCCGGACAGGGCCTAATCAGCCCCAGCATTTT. Its translation is CASSTRTGPNQPQHF.

This clone was seen only a few times. The V and J genes are TRBV5-5 and TRBJ1-5, with a tentative D call TRBD1 (6 bases). This CDR3 is built from 15 residues. Germline V gives CDR1 SGHKS, CDR2 YYEKEE (reference sequence). V was cut by 0 bases and J by 1 base, with 8 bases left in between. Written as DNA, the CDR3 is TGTGCCAGCAGCTTGGTCGGACAGAGCAATCAGCCCCAGCATTTT. Encoded protein: CASSLVGQSNQPQHF.

The chain combines TRBV19 with TRBJ1-2; 9 positions match TRBD1. The germline V gene encodes CDR1 LNHDA and CDR2 SQIVND (reference sequence). The trim removed 3 bases at V and 6 bases at J, leaving 14 bases unmatched. The CDR3 is 17 residues long. CDR3: CASSMWTGVIFGHGYTF. CDR3 in DNA: TGTGCCAGTAGTATGTGGACAGGGGTCATTTTTGGGCATGGCTACACCTTC.

The chain employs TRBV20-1 and TRBJ2-5; TRBD2 might be the D (6 bases). The CDR3 has 11 residues. Germline CDR1 and CDR2: DFQATT and SNEGSKA (reference sequence). V lost 5 bases and J 5 bases, leaving 9 bases between the germline ends. For the CDR3, the DNA is TGCAGTGCTGGGGGGTGGGAGACCCAGTACTTC. It is translated as CSAGGWETQYF.

This chain joins TRBV2 and TRBJ2-7; 7 nucleotides agree with TRBD2. The germline CDR1 and CDR2 sequences are SNHLY and FYNNEI. The CDR3 has 14 residues. The junction had 6 bases not matched to a gene; V was cut back by 5 bases and J by 2 bases. The CDR3 DNA is TGTGCCAGCAGTCCCGGACTAGTCCCCTACGAGCAGTACTTC. Protein sequence: CASSPGLVPYEQYF.

The rearrangement links TRBV9 to TRBJ2-2; D is perhaps TRBD1 (7 bases). The CDR3 covers 15 residues. V lost 3 bases, J lost 7 bases, and 16 bases lay in between. Germline V lookup: CDR1 SGDLS, CDR2 YYNGEE. CDR3 amino acids: CASSDRQGGIGELFF. The DNA of the CDR3 is TGTGCCAGCAGCGACCGACAGGGAGGAATCGGGGAGCTGTTTTTT.

The chain links TRBV5-6 to TRBJ2-3; TRBD2 matches 9 bases. CDR3 length equals 16 residues. V shed 4 bases, J shed 2 bases, and the junction held 8 bases outside the gene matches. Germline lookup yields CDR1 SGHDT and CDR2 YYEEEE. In DNA, the CDR3 is TGTGCCAGCAGCACTCGACTAGCGGCCCTCACAGATACGCAGTATTTT. Its protein product is CASSTRLAALTDTQYF.

The chain carries TRBV6-2 or TRBV6-3 and TRBJ1-4; D not certain. The CDR3 is 14 amino acids. Trimming stripped 6 bases from V and 0 bases from J, with 8 bases between. CDR1 MNHEY and CDR2 SVGEGT come from the germline V gene. As DNA, the CDR3 is TGTGCCAGCAGCCGCGGGGCAACTAATGAAAAACTGTTTTTT. Translated, it gives CASSRGATNEKLFF.

The CDR3 reads CASSWRGAEDTQYF. CDR3 DNA: TGTGCCAGCAGCTGGCGGGGGGCCGAAGATACGCAGTATTTT. V gene TRBV7-3 combines with J gene TRBJ2-3; 8 nucleotides match TRBD2. Trimming removed 4 bases from V and 5 bases from J; junction bases left unmatched: 5. This CDR3 region has 14 residues. CDR1 SGHTA and CDR2 FQGTGA come from the germline V gene.

The J gene is TRBJ2-5, the V gene TRBV27; the D gene is possibly TRBD1 (5 bases). The CDR3 has 13 amino acids. V lost 6 bases to trimming and J lost 5 bases, with 13 bases between them. Looked up from germline, CDR1 is MNHEY and CDR2 is SMNVEV (reference sequence). CDR3 coding DNA: TGTGCCAGCAGCCACAGGATAGACGAGACCCAGTACTTC. Its translation is CASSHRIDETQYF.

V and J are TRBV30 and TRBJ2-7, with 7 bases lining up with TRBD2. Trimming at V came to 4 bases and at J to 2 bases, leaving 5 bases not matched to a gene. The CDR3 runs to 13 residues. Germline V gene sequence: CDR1 GTSNPN, CDR2 SVGIG (reference sequence). The CDR3 DNA sequence: TGTGCCTGGACGGGGGGAGGCCCCTACGAGCAGTACTTC. Its translation is CAWTGGGPYEQYF.

The chain employs TRBV9 and TRBJ1-1; 9 nucleotides line up with TRBD1. The CDR3 covers 15 residues. Germline lookup yields CDR1 SGDLS and CDR2 YYNGEE. The V gene end was trimmed by 0 bases and the J gene end by 4 bases; junction bases not matched to a gene: 4. CDR3 sequence (DNA): TGTGCCAGCAGCGTAGCCGGACAGGGGAGCACTGAAGCTTTCTTT. It codes for CASSVAGQGSTEAFF.

This chain links TRBV12-3 or TRBV12-4 with TRBJ2-5, with a possible D match to TRBD1 (6 bases). V was clipped by 1 base and J by 9 bases, with 12 bases between them. This CDR3 contains 13 residues. The CDR3: CASSLGEEGAQYF. As DNA, the CDR3 is TGTGCCAGCAGTTTAGGAGAAGAGGGGGCCCAGTACTTC.

The gene calls are TRBV7-2 and TRBJ1-1, with a possible D match to TRBD1 (6 bases). Germline V gene sequence: CDR1 SGHTA, CDR2 FQGNSA. The V gene lost 5 bases and the J gene lost 1 base, with 17 bases spanning the gap. This CDR3 spans 16 amino acids. Here the CDR3 DNA reads TGTGCCAGCAGCGTAGGGCTTCAGGGGCCGAACACTGAAGCTTTCTTT. It encodes CASSVGLQGPNTEAFF.

The chain employs TRBV6-5 and TRBJ2-7; possibly TRBD2 for D (6 bases). Germline-derived CDR1 and CDR2 are MNHEY and SVGAGI. CDR3 length: 11 residues. V was pared by 7 bases and J by 8 bases, with 12 bases between. In DNA form, the CDR3 reads TGTGCCAGCAAGTTCGCGGGGAAGCAGTACTTC. Protein product: CASKFAGKQYF.

J is TRBJ2-2 and V is TRBV15; a possible D gene is TRBD1 (7 bases). Trimming left V 0 bases short and J 4 bases short, with 12 bases between. Germline V CDR1 and CDR2: LNHNV, YYDKDF (reference sequence). CDR3 length equals 16 residues. CDR3 region: CATSRDTGDSTGELFF. The CDR3 bases are TGTGCCACCAGCAGAGATACAGGGGACTCCACCGGGGAGCTGTTTTTT.